These 3 T cell receptor beta chains were sequenced from one sample in a study of beta chain features in type 1 diabetes. Every isolated RNA sample was fully reverse transcribed, so sequencing captured expressed TCRB transcripts. Assay: immunoSEQ multiplex PCR; the TCRdb copy retains only in-frame clones and omits some. Altogether under 500,000 clones are present, 30% being singletons, with the ten largest covering roughly 0.066%. Sequencing was performed on naive CD4+ T cells from blood. The receptors stem from a man aged 18-30 years in good health.

This clone has more than one count but fewer than ten. The J gene is TRBJ2-7, the V gene TRBV5-1, with D hard to call. CDR3 size: 13 residues. Germline CDR1 is SGHRS and CDR2 is YFSETQ. Trimming left V 0 bases short and J 4 bases short, with 8 bases between. The CDR3 loop reads CASSLEGQYEQYF. For the CDR3, the DNA is TGCGCCAGCAGCTTGGAAGGCCAATACGAGCAGTACTTC.

A single count supports this clone. The chain joins TRBV6-5 to TRBJ2-1, with TRBD1 matching 10 bases. CDR3 size: 15 residues. Per the germline V gene, CDR1 is MNHEY and CDR2 is SVGAGI. Germline trimming cut 6 bases from V and 8 bases from J; bases unmatched to any gene: 10. The CDR3 nucleotides read TGTGCCAGCAGCCCACCGGGACAGGGGTTTCATGAGCAGTTCTTC. Amino acids: CASSPPGQGFHEQFF.

This clone was seen a few times. V and J are TRBV10-3 and TRBJ1-1; 7 bases are shared with TRBD1. The CDR3 consists of 15 residues. With V trimmed by 0 bases and J by 5 bases, 6 bases remained unmatched. Germline V CDR1 and CDR2: ENHRY, SYGVKD. The CDR3 protein is CAISESRGQGTEAFF. The CDR3 DNA reads TGTGCCATCAGTGAGTCGAGGGGGCAGGGGACTGAAGCTTTCTTT.